This is a list of T cell receptor beta chains from one sample in a study of blood T cells in healthy people across ages. Each CDR3 protein is one row after TCRdb ran MiXCR on the 5' RACE reads. Among about 1.1 million distinct CDR3 sequences listed, roughly two fifths were seen once. Sequenced material: blood. The receptors here all came from a man aged 18 to 30 in good health. CDR3s include the opening cysteine and the closing phenylalanine or tryptophan. D genes are given only for firm matches. Clone size is stated in some rows and not others, as once, few, many or a class when expanded.

CDR3 protein,CDR3 DNA,J gene,D gene,V gene,clone size
CASSQKAGLTGGYTF,TGTGCCAGCAGCCAAAAAGCCGGTTTAACGGGTGGCTACACCTTC,TRBJ1-2,-,TRBV3-1,few
CAWTTVSTDTQYF,TGTGCCTGGACCACCGTTTCCACAGATACGCAGTATTTT,TRBJ2-3,-,TRBV30,-
CASSRMGRTTDGYTF,TGTGCCAGCAGTCGTATGGGTCGGACGACGGATGGCTACACCTTC,TRBJ1-2,-,TRBV27,-
CASSPRGVAEKLFF,TGTGCCAGCAGTCCTCGAGGGGTGGCGGAAAAACTGTTTTTT,TRBJ1-4,-,TRBV6-2/TRBV6-3,-
CASSPRTVPNYGYTF,TGTGCCAGCAGCCCTCGGACAGTCCCTAACTATGGCTACACCTTC,TRBJ1-2,-,TRBV6-2/TRBV6-3,-
CASSKDRAVTEAFF,TGTGCCAGCAGTAAAGACAGGGCAGTCACTGAAGCTTTCTTT,TRBJ1-1,TRBD1,TRBV2,-
CSGWRETEQYF,TGCAGTGGGTGGCGCGAAACTGAGCAGTACTTC,TRBJ2-7,-,TRBV20-1,few
CASAGGYSAQHF,TGTGCCAGCGCTGGGGGGTATTCAGCCCAGCATTTT,TRBJ1-5,-,TRBV2,-
CSSSRGYNEQFF,TGCAGCTCTTCCAGGGGTTACAATGAGCAGTTCTTC,TRBJ2-1,-,TRBV29-1,-
CAISDDFSNQPQHF,TGTGCCATCAGTGACGACTTCAGCAATCAGCCCCAGCATTTT,TRBJ1-5,-,TRBV10-3,-
CSASVQPNSPLHF,TGCAGTGCTAGTGTCCAACCAAATTCACCCCTCCACTTT,TRBJ1-6,-,TRBV20-1,-
CASSLVADSPLHF,TGTGCCAGCAGTTTAGTAGCCGATTCACCCCTCCACTTT,TRBJ1-6,-,TRBV12-3/TRBV12-4,-
CASSQVGANGCTF,TGCGCCAGCAGCCAAGTCGGGGCGAACGGCTGCACCTTC,TRBJ1-2,-,TRBV4-1,-
CASSPIRQHGELFF,TGTGCCAGCAGTCCTATCCGACAGCACGGGGAGCTGTTTTTT,TRBJ2-2,-,TRBV12-3/TRBV12-4,-
CASSQLLAAGRETQYF,TGTGCCAGCAGCCAATTACTAGCGGCGGGCCGAGAGACCCAGTACTTC,TRBJ2-5,TRBD2,TRBV3-1,once
CGVIDNNYGYTF,TGCGGCGTCATAGACAATAACTATGGCTACACCTTC,TRBJ1-2,-,TRBV29-1,once
CASSDPLAGGYNEQYF,TGTGCCAGCAGTGACCCTTTAGCGGGGGGTTACAATGAGCAGTACTTC,TRBJ2-7,TRBD2,TRBV6-4,-
CASSVDLEIGGYGYTF,TGTGCCAGCAGCGTAGACCTCGAGATAGGGGGTTACGGCTACACCTTC,TRBJ1-2,-,TRBV9,-
CASSQERSSSYEQYF,TGCGCCAGCAGCCAAGAGCGGTCCTCCAGCTACGAGCAGTACTTC,TRBJ2-7,-,TRBV4-3,many
CASSQAIGRGKNIQYF,TGTGCCAGCAGTCAAGCGATAGGGAGAGGCAAAAACATTCAGTACTTC,TRBJ2-4,-,TRBV12-3/TRBV12-4,many
CASSSPFVRAPYEQYF,TGTGCCAGCAGCAGTCCGTTCGTCCGGGCCCCCTACGAGCAGTACTTC,TRBJ2-7,-,TRBV5-8,-
CSPGRRSSYGYTF,TGCAGTCCGGGCCGGCGCTCCAGCTATGGCTACACCTTC,TRBJ1-2,-,TRBV20-1,-
CASSYLLKRGGLYNEQYF,TGTGCCAGCAGTTACCTCCTTAAGAGGGGGGGCCTCTACAATGAGCAGTACTTC,TRBJ2-7,-,TRBV6-2/TRBV6-3,-
CSVEGVSGANVLTF,TGCAGCGTTGAAGGTGTCTCTGGGGCCAACGTCCTGACTTTC,TRBJ2-6,-,TRBV29-1,few
CASSQDPTGGTYNSPLHF,TGCGCCAGCAGCCAAGATCCGACAGGGGGCACCTATAATTCACCCCTCCACTTT,TRBJ1-6,TRBD1,TRBV4-1,few
CASSGGQFASTDTQYF,TGCGCCAGCAGCGGGGGACAGTTCGCTAGCACAGATACGCAGTATTTT,TRBJ2-3,TRBD1,TRBV5-1,-
CAISESFYEQYF,TGTGCCATCAGTGAGTCCTTCTACGAGCAGTACTTC,TRBJ2-7,-,TRBV10-3,few
CASSLAIGAGELFF,TGTGCCAGCAGCTTAGCGATTGGTGCCGGGGAGCTGTTTTTT,TRBJ2-2,-,TRBV11-1,-
CAIGKRSSYNEQFF,TGTGCCATCGGTAAGCGGTCGTCCTACAATGAGCAGTTCTTC,TRBJ2-1,-,TRBV10-3,-
CSARANGQGAYEQYF,TGCAGTGCTAGAGCAAATGGACAGGGCGCCTACGAGCAGTACTTC,TRBJ2-7,TRBD1,TRBV20-1,many
CASSYSPGLSTDTQYF,TGTGCCAGCAGTTACTCGCCAGGACTTAGCACAGATACGCAGTATTTT,TRBJ2-3,-,TRBV6-5,-
CATSDGSGGDDTQYF,TGTGCCACCAGTGACGGTAGCGGGGGGGATGATACGCAGTATTTT,TRBJ2-3,TRBD2,TRBV24-1,few
CATSEETGGGYTF,TGTGCCACCAGTGAGGAGACAGGGGGCGGCTACACCTTC,TRBJ1-2,TRBD1,TRBV24-1,once
CSAQSFGQASFYGYTF,TGCAGTGCCCAAAGTTTCGGACAGGCGAGCTTTTATGGCTACACCTTC,TRBJ1-2,TRBD1,TRBV20-1,few
CASSPGGAAHQPQHF,TGTGCCAGCAGTCCAGGGGGCGCGGCGCATCAGCCCCAGCATTTT,TRBJ1-5,TRBD1,TRBV27,once
CASSLNRLDSGANVLTF,TGTGCCAGCAGCTTAAACAGGCTGGACTCTGGGGCCAACGTCCTGACTTTC,TRBJ2-6,-,TRBV7-2,-